The entry below gives a single TCR beta chain sequence along with its context. The antigen remains undetermined. Methods used by the authors: After removing out-of-frame reads, 2 million to 2.5 million distinct TCRbeta sequences remained. The data were produced by immunoSEQ multiplex PCR, yet TCRdb's version contains in-frame clones alone and is incomplete. V, J and clone size are those of that table, while D and trimming were read from the DNA. The sample holds tens of thousands of clones, 60% to 80% seen once. The data were obtained in a study of memory CD4+ T cells and cytomegalovirus serostatus. Study-wide context: Of the healthy Belgian adults, 9 were CMV seropositive and about 24 seronegative.

The sort gate was single viable CD3+CD4+CD8-CD45RO+ cells for memory CD4+ T cells. CMV serostatus came from serum IgG against pp150, pp28, p38, p52. Study-wide results and limits: Of under 200 reported CMV TCRbeta sequences, just over 65 were found in memory CD4+ repertoires.

Sequences were obtained from memory CD4+ T cells from blood. The receptor was derived from an adult in good health and CMV-seropositive.

CDR3 sequence: CASRLGTGLWEKLFF. CDR3 bases: TGTGCCAGCAGACTAGGTACAGGGTTGTGGGAAAAACTGTTTTTT. The chain links TRBV2 to TRBJ1-4; possibly TRBD1 for D (6 bases). Trimming pared 6 bases from V and 8 bases from J, leaving 19 bases between. Germline-derived CDR1 and CDR2 are SNHLY and FYNNEI. CDR3 length: 15 amino acids.